Each of the 3 T cell receptor beta chains below was sequenced from the same sample in a study of tumor-infiltrating lymphocytes in primary liver carcinoma. The study co-extracted DNA and RNA from roughly 20-30 mg of unsorted bulk tissue. From about 0.45 ug total RNA, TCR beta cDNA was generated with a primer in the constant region. Three nested multiplex PCR rounds, a slightly modified ARM-PCR, produced the libraries for TCR beta. Amplification in the first two PCR rounds was performed using TRBV1-TRBV30 forward primers and a C-beta reverse primer for 10 cycles each. TCRdb analysed the multiplex PCR reads with MiXCR anew, one entry per CDR3 protein. The repertoire has 25,000 to 35,000 distinct CDR3 sequences, approximately 80% of them found once; the top ten carry roughly a third. The sequenced sample consisted of liver tumor tissue from sampling region 5. Sample subset: tumor region T5, tumor centre. The source is a man in his forties with primary liver carcinoma and hepatitis B virus infection.

As concerns this clonotype: The CDR3 ends on some other residue instead of the conserved phenylalanine or tryptophan, so this is likely a read error. This chain links TRBV29-1 with TRBJ1-2; perhaps TRBD1 as D (5 bases). Between the trimmed V and J ends, which lost 6 bases and 3 bases, there was a span of 14 bases. CDR1 SQVTM and CDR2 ANQGSEA come from the germline V gene. This CDR3 region has 13 residues. CDR3 sequence (DNA): TGCAGCGTAGCCCTAAGAGGGGACTATGGCTACACCTTA. Residues: CSVALRGDYGYTL.

Note on this clonotype: One end of the junction is discordant with germline, which a read error may explain. V and J are TRBV12-3 or TRBV12-4 and TRBJ2-7; TRBD2 is a possible D gene (7 bases). The length of the CDR3 is 15 residues. The DNA of the CDR3 is TGTGCCAGCAGTTTTGGACGGGGGGCGAACTACGGGCAGTACTTC. Translation: CASSFGRGANYGQYF.

Details on this clonotype: This likely comes from a read error, as the CDR3 has no conserved phenylalanine or tryptophan at its end. CDR3 nucleotides: TGTGCCAGCAACCCTGGACAGGGTTCAGGCGAGCAGTACTCC. Translated: CASNPGQGSGEQYS. The rearrangement joins TRBV11-1 to TRBJ2-7, with TRBD1 matching 8 bases. The junction had 11 bases not matched to a gene; V was cut back by 7 bases and J by 6 bases. The germline V gene encodes CDR1 SGHAT and CDR2 FQDESV (reference sequence). The CDR3 covers 14 residues.